The T cell receptor beta chain described here comes from a study of CD8 T cells in Susac syndrome. Random hexamers primed reverse transcription of about 0.45 to 1 ug RNA. TCRdb used MiXCR to reprocess the immunoSEQ multiplex PCR reads, holding one entry per CDR3 protein. The table lists 100,000 to 150,000 distinct CDR3 sequences, 85% to 95% of them singletons, with less than 0.4% in the top ten. TCR beta sequences were obtained from blood CD8+ and CD4+ T cells. This CDR3 contains 15 residues. The source material was CD8+ T cells from PBMCs. The genes are TRBV21-1 and TRBJ2-2; the table's D call, TRBD1, has no DNA check behind it. TRBV21-1 is deemed a pseudogene. This TCR came from a human donor with multiple sclerosis. CDR3 sequence: CANHRGARSAGELFF. DNA for the CDR3: TGTGCCAACCACCGGGGGGCTAGGTCTGCCGGGGAGCTGTTTTTT.